The rows below give T cell receptor beta chains drawn from one sample of a study of T cell responses to AZD1222 COVID-19 vaccine. Profiling relied on immunoSEQ multiplex PCR, and the TCRdb table lists in-frame clones only, not all of them. The sample includes around 170,000 clones, less than 95% of them seen just once. Here the sequenced sample was peripheral blood, taken on day 0 of AZD1222 vaccination. These receptors came from an adult in good health. CDR3s include the opening cysteine and the closing phenylalanine or tryptophan. The D gene is left open where the match is weak. Clone sizes are given selectively: once, few, many, or a class where the clone is expanded.

D gene,J gene,V gene,clone size,CDR3 DNA,CDR3 protein
TRBD2,TRBJ2-3,TRBV15,.,TGTGCCACCAGCAGAAAAACGCGGGGGGGCCCGTCTCGCACAGATACGCAGTATTTT,CATSRKTRGGPSRTDTQYF
.,TRBJ1-2,TRBV28,.,TGTGCCAGCAGTTCAAACCCTAACTATGGCTACACCTTC,CASSSNPNYGYTF
.,TRBJ1-2,TRBV3-1/TRBV3-2,.,TGTGCCAGCAGCCAAGATTTGGCGACAGCTAACTATGGCTACACCTTC,CASSQDLATANYGYTF
.,TRBJ1-1,TRBV14,.,TGTGCCAGCAGCCAAGTCGGCAGGGCGTTGGTCACTGAAGCTTTCTTT,CASSQVGRALVTEAFF
.,TRBJ1-5,TRBV27,.,TGTGCCAGCAGTTCTGGGAATCTATGGCCCCAGCATTTT,CASSSGNLWPQHF
TRBD2,TRBJ2-4,TRBV30,.,TGTGCCTGGAGACGGAGTCTAGCGGGGGTATCCGAGTACTTC,CAWRRSLAGVSEYF
.,TRBJ1-3,TRBV19,.,TGCCCCAGGCCGGCCTTCTCTGGAAACACCATATATTTT,CPRPAFSGNTIYF
.,TRBJ1-2,TRBV28,.,TGTGCCAGCAGTTTATTAGTCCCACCCTCTGGCTACACCTTC,CASSLLVPPSGYTF
.,TRBJ2-1,TRBV11-2,.,TGTGCCAGCAGCCCCGCGGTCTCCTACAATGAGCAGTTCTTC,CASSPAVSYNEQFF
TRBD1,TRBJ2-7,TRBV3-1/TRBV3-2,once,TGTGCCAGCAGCCGGGACAGGGACTACGAGCAGTACTTC,CASSRDRDYEQYF
TRBD2,TRBJ2-3,TRBV6-1,.,TGTGCCAGCAGTGATTCCCCTAGCGGGGGGGGCACAGATACGCAGTATTTT,CASSDSPSGGGTDTQYF
.,TRBJ1-4,TRBV4-3,.,TGCGCCAGCAGCCAAGGAGGCGGGCTACAACGGGGGGAAAAACTGTTTTTT,CASSQGGGLQRGEKLFF
.,TRBJ1-2,TRBV5-1,.,TGCGCCAGCAGCTTTCACAGAAGAAAGTATGGCTACACCTTC,CASSFHRRKYGYTF
.,TRBJ2-2,TRBV2,.,TGTGCCAGCAGTGTAGGGTGGACCGGGGAGCTGTTTTTT,CASSVGWTGELFF
.,TRBJ1-5,TRBV7-8,.,TGTGCCAGCAGCTTAACCATTCAGGCCGGCAATCAGCCCCAGCATTTT,CASSLTIQAGNQPQHF
.,TRBJ1-2,TRBV6-6,.,TGTGCCAGCAGACTCACACAGGGAGGCAGTGGCTACACCTTC,CASRLTQGGSGYTF
TRBD1,TRBJ1-2,TRBV2,.,TGTGCCAGCTCCCCTGAGGGACAGGGGTCTGGCTACACCTTC,CASSPEGQGSGYTF
.,TRBJ1-5,TRBV28,once,TGTGCCAGCAGTCTCCGACGGGAACTAAATCAGCCCCAGCATTTT,CASSLRRELNQPQHF
.,TRBJ2-1,TRBV7-2,.,TGTGCCAGCAGCCCCTGGGTCGACCGGGACCGCCGGTTCTTC,CASSPWVDRDRRFF
.,TRBJ2-7,TRBV28,.,TGTGCCAGCAGCCTCCCGGATGTGCGGGGGCCTAACGAGCAGTACTTC,CASSLPDVRGPNEQYF
.,TRBJ2-3,TRBV19,.,TGTGCCAGTAGTAAGGGGTTGGATACGCAGTATTTT,CASSKGLDTQYF
.,TRBJ2-1,TRBV7-9,.,TGTGCCAGCAGCTTAGGGGGATGGGGGGATGGCTCCTACAATGAGCAGTTCTTC,CASSLGGWGDGSYNEQFF
.,TRBJ2-3,TRBV6-4,.,TGTGCCAGCAGTGAAAGCGAATCAGATACGCAGTATTTT,CASSESESDTQYF
.,TRBJ1-2,TRBV7-9,.,TGTGCCAGCAGCACCCTCGTGGGCACCTTC,CASSTLVGTF
.,TRBJ1-1,TRBV29-1,once,TGCAGCGTTGTTTCGCCCCCGAACACTGAAGCTTTCTTT,CSVVSPPNTEAFF
.,TRBJ1-3,TRBV28,.,TGTGCCAGCAGTTTATGGAGGGGCTCTGGAAACACCATATATTTT,CASSLWRGSGNTIYF
.,TRBJ1-5,TRBV4-1,many,TGCGCCAGCAGCCAAGATGAGGTGGTAAAACGACGGGGGTTCGAGCAGCCCCAGCATTTT,CASSQDEVVKRRGFEQPQHF
TRBD1,TRBJ2-7,TRBV2,.,TGTGCCAGCAGGGGGACAGGGCAGCGCGAGCAGTACTTC,CASRGTGQREQYF
TRBD1,TRBJ2-1,TRBV29-1,.,TGCAGCGTTGAACGACAGGGGGGGTACAATGAGCAGTTCTTC,CSVERQGGYNEQFF
TRBD1,TRBJ1-6,TRBV6-2/TRBV6-3,once,TGTGCCAGCAGTTACTCGGGACGACAGGGAGCCCCCTATAATTCACCCCTCCACTTT,CASSYSGRQGAPYNSPLHF
.,TRBJ1-1,TRBV4-3,.,TGCGCCAGCAGCCAAGTGAGGGTTATGAACACTGAAGCTTTCTTT,CASSQVRVMNTEAFF
.,TRBJ1-1,TRBV6-2/TRBV6-3,.,TGTGCCAGCAGTCAACCGGCCCCGCGAGCTTTCTTT,CASSQPAPRAFF
TRBD1,TRBJ1-1,TRBV12-5,.,TGTGCTAGTGGTTCATCAGGGGGGAGAGAAGCTTTCTTT,CASGSSGGREAFF
TRBD2,TRBJ2-2,TRBV5-1,.,TGCGCCAGCAGCCTGACTAGCGGGGTTGGTACCGGGGAGCTGTTTTTT,CASSLTSGVGTGELFF
.,TRBJ1-4,TRBV10-3,once,TGTGCCATCAGTGAGGGGGTAAATAGACTGTTTTTT,CAISEGVNRLFF
.,TRBJ1-4,TRBV15,.,TGTGCCACCAGCAGAGATTGGGGGGTACAGGAAAAACTGTTTTTT,CATSRDWGVQEKLFF
TRBD2,TRBJ2-2,TRBV5-4,.,TGTGCCAGCAGCCCCCCTAGCGGGGGGCAGCGCACCGGGGAGCTGTTTTTT,CASSPPSGGQRTGELFF
TRBD1,TRBJ2-5,TRBV5-1,.,TGCGCCAGCAGCTTGGACGGACAGGGCGGTGGAGAGACCCAGTACTTC,CASSLDGQGGGETQYF
.,TRBJ1-1,TRBV6-4,.,TGTGCCAGCAGTGAAGGGGCAGGAGGGCTTGAAGCTTTCTTT,CASSEGAGGLEAFF
.,TRBJ1-6,TRBV19,.,TGTGCCAGTAGTGCCAGGACAGCCAATAATTCACCCCTCCACTTT,CASSARTANNSPLHF
.,TRBJ2-7,TRBV29-1,.,TGCAGCGTTGAGCGGCCCGACAGAAACGAGCAGTACTTC,CSVERPDRNEQYF
TRBD1,TRBJ1-5,TRBV2,.,TGTGCCAGCAGTTGGGACAGGGCCATGGTCAATCAGCCCCAGCATTTT,CASSWDRAMVNQPQHF
TRBD2,TRBJ2-5,TRBV7-6,.,TGTGCCAGCAGCCAATTAAAACTAGCGGGAATAGAGACCCAGTACTTC,CASSQLKLAGIETQYF
.,TRBJ1-1,TRBV19,.,TGTGCCAGTAGTATACCCCCCACAGGGATCACTGAAGCTTTCTTT,CASSIPPTGITEAFF